These 2 T cell receptor beta chains were all obtained from the same sample, sequenced in a study of T cells expressing NK-cell markers. TCRdb re-called the 5' RACE reads and catalogs CDR3 proteins one per entry, DNA excluded. The sample has 300,000 or so distinct CDR3 sequences, and its top ten clones hold 4% to 5%. The sequenced sample consisted of blood T cells: a sorted CD56 or NKG2C T cell subset, CD4+ or CD8+ T cells, or bulk PBMC T cells (not recorded which). Receptors were obtained from a woman between 18 and 70 years old in good health.

The chain joins TRBV20-1 to TRBJ1-5; TCRdb gives TRBD1 as the D gene, but with no DNA this cannot be confirmed. Germline CDR1 is DFQATT and CDR2 is SNEGSKA (reference sequence). The CDR3 is 14 amino acids. The CDR3 reads CSARDWGYNQPQHF.

The chain employs TRBV10-3 and TRBJ1-2. The CDR3 covers 12 residues. Germline lookup yields CDR1 ENHRY and CDR2 SYGVKD. This CDR3 is CAISDGHYGYTF.